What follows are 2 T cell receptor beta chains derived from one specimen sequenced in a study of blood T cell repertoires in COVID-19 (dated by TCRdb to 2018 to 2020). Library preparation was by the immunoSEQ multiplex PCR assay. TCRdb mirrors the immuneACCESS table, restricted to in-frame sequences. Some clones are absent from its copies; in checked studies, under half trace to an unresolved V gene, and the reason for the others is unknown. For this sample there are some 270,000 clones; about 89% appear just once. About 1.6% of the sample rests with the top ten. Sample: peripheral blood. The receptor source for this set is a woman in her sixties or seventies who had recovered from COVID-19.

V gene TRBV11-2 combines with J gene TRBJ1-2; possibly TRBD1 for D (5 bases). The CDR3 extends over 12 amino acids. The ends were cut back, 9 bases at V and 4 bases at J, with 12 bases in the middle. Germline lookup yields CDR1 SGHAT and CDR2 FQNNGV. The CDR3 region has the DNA TGTGCCAGTGCAAAAACAGGCTATGGCTACACCTTC. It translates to CASAKTGYGYTF.

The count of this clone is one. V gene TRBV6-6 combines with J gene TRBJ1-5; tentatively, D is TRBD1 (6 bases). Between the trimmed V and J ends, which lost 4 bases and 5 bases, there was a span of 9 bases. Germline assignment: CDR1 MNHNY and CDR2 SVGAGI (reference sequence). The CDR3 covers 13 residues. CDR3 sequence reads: CASSSRQDQPQHF. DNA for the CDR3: TGTGCCAGCAGTTCCCGACAGGATCAGCCCCAGCATTTT.